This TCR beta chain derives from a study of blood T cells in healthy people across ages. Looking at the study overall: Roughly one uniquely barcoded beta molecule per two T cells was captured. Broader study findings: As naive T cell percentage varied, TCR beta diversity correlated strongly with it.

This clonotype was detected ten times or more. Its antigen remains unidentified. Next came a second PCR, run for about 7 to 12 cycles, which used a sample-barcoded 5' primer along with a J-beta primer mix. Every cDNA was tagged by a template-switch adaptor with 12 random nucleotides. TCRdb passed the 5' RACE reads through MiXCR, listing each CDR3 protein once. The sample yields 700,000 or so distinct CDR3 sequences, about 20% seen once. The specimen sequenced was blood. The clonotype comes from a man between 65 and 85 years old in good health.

CDR3 DNA: TGCAGTGCTAGGATGCAGATAACCGAAAAACTGTTTTTT. This gives the protein CSARMQITEKLFF. The genes are TRBV20-1 and TRBJ1-4; D gene ambiguous. The germline gives CDR1 DFQATT, CDR2 SNEGSKA (reference sequence). The V gene lost 3 bases and the J gene lost 8 bases, with 13 bases spanning the gap. The CDR3 contains 13 residues.